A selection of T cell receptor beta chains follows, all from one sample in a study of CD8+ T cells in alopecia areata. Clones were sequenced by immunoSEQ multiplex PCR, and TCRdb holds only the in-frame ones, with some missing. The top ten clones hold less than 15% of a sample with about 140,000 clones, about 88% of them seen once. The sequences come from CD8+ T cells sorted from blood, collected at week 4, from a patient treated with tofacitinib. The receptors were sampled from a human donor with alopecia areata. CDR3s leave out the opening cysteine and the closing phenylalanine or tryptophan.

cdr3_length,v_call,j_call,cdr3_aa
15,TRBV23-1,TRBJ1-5,ASSQSTGQGDNQPQH
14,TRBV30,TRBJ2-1,AWSDEINFSYNEQF
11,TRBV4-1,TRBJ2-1,ASAQAYPNEQF
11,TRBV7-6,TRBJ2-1,ASSQDRGGEQF
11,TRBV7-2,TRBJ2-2,ASSFLNVGELF
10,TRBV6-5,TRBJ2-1,ASSHRGNEQF
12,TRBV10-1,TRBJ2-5,AGKQGFSQETQY
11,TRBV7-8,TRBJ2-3,GLAGGPKDTQY
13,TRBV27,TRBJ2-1,ASSSGTSGYNEQF
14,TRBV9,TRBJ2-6,ASSDPRGSGANVLT
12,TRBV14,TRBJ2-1,ASSRTTGNNEQF
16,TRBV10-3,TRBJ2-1,AISETSGTRPSYNEQF
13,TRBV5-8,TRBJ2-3,ASSRGTGITDTQY
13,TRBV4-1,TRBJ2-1,ASSQDNAGVNEQF
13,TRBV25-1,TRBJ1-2,ASSDGHRDRDGYT
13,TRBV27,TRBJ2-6,ASRPGVAGANVLT
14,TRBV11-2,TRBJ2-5,ASSSWTSGSQETQY
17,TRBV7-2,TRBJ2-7,ASSLIFGLAGAISYEQY
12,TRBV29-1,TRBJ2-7,SVVSSGSSYEQY
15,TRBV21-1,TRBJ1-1,ASSASSGQGKNTEAF
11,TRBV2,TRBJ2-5,ARQESRAETQY
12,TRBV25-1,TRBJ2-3,ASSELWSTDTQY
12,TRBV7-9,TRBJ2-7,ASSLLPDSYEQY
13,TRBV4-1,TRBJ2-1,ASSPSSGSISEQF
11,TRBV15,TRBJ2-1,ATSTGDYNEQF
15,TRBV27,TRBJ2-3,ASSHPATGGRRDTQY
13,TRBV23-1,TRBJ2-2,ASSQRGQGPGELF
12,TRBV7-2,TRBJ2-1,ASGTSETYNEQF
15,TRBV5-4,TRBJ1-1,ASSLPYRGSMNTEAF
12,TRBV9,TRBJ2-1,ASSAAGVYNEQF
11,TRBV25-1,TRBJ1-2,ASSEGGYYGYT
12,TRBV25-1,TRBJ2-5,ASSEPGSGETQY
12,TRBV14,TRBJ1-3,ASSERGDGNTIY
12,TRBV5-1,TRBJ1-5,ASSLEGGYQPQH
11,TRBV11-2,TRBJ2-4,ASSLTSGNIQY
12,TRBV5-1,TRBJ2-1,ASSFGGTDNEQF
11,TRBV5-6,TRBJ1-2,ASRDTLNYGYT
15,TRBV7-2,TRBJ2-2,ASSLSRTGFVAGELF
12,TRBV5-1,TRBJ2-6,ASSLEEGRDVLT
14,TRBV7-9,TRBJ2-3,ASSLPRGDGTDTQY
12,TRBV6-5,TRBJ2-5,ASGWSGGQETQY
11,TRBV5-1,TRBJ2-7,ASSLSSSYEQY
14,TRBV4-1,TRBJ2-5,ASSLDRDRFQETQY
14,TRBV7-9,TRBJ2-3,ASRPLTGASTDTQY
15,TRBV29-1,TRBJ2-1,SAQGTLTPVAYNEQF
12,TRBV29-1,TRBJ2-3,SVEGGRDTDTQY
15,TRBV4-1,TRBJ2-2,ASSHRTSGVRTGELF
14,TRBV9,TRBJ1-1,ASSVGRTGAATEAF
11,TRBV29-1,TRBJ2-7,SVGSGGRDEQY
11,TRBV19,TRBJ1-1,ATKTGGATEAF
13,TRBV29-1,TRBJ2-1,SVEHGQLSYNEQF
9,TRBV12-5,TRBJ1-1,ASGLNTEAF
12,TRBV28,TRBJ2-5,ASSPPLARETQY
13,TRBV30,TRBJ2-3,AWSVPSGGTDTQY
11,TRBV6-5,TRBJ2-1,ASSFQRGNEQF
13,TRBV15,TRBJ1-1,ATSRVGGVNTEAF
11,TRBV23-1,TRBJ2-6,ASTKSGANVLT
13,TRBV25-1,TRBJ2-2,ASSESGEGTGELF
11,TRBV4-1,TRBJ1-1,ASSLTTYTEAF
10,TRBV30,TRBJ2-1,AWGLAGNEQF